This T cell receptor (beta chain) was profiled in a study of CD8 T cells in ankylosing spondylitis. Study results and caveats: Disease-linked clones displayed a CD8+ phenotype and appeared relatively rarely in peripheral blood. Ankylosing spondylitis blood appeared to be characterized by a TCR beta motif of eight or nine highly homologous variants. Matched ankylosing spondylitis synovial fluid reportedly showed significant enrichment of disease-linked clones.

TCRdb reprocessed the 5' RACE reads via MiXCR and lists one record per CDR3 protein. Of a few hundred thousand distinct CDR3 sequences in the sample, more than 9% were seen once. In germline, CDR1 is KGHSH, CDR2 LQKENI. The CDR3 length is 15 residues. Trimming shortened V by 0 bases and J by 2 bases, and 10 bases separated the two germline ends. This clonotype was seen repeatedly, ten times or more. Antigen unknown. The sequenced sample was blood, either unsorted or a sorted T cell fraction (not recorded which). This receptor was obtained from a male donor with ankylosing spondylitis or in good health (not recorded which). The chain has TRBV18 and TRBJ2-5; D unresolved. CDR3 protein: CASSPPLSVQETQYF. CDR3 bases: TGTGCCAGCTCACCACCCCTAAGCGTACAAGAGACCCAGTACTTC. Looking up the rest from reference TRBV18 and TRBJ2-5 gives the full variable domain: NAGVMQNPRHLVRRRGQEARLRCSPMKGHSHVYWYRQLPEEGLKFMVYLQKENIIDESGMPKERFSAEFPKEGPSILRIQQVVRGDSAAYFCASSPPLSVQETQYFGPGTRLLVL.